A selection of T cell receptor beta chains follows, all from one sample in a study of cytomegalovirus exposure and HLA in healthy donors. Here immunoSEQ multiplex PCR was the method, and the copy in TCRdb shows in-frame clones only, minus some. The sample includes 100,000 to 150,000 clones, just under 80% of them seen just once. The sequencing sample was made of PBMCs. These receptors were taken from a woman aged 18-29 years in good health and CMV-seronegative. Both conserved end residues are part of each CDR3. D genes are given only for firm matches. Clone size is given for some rows only: seen once, a few or many times, or a class if the clone is expanded.

J	D	size	V	DNA	CDR3
TRBJ1-5	TRBD1	NA	TRBV19	TGTGCCAGTACCCGGGACAGCGCCTGGGAGCCCCAGCATTTT	CASTRDSAWEPQHF
TRBJ1-1	NA	NA	TRBV6-1	TGTGCCAGCAGCCTTACCGGGATGAACACTGAAGCTTTCTTT	CASSLTGMNTEAFF
TRBJ2-7	NA	NA	TRBV12-2	TGTGCAAGTCGCCTTCCAGGGCTAGCGGGCCGAATTATCCTGGTATCCTACGAGCAGTACTTC	CASRLPGLAGRIILVSYEQYF
TRBJ2-4	NA	NA	TRBV11-2	TGTGCCAGCAGCCTCCAGGACAGTAAAAACATTCAGTACTTC	CASSLQDSKNIQYF
TRBJ1-5	NA	NA	TRBV15	TGTGCCACCAGCTCGGGAGACCGTACTTCTAATCAGCCCCAGCATTTT	CATSSGDRTSNQPQHF
TRBJ1-2	TRBD1	NA	TRBV30	TGTGCCTGGAGTCCCCTCGCCGGGACAGGGGGCTTTGGCTACACCTTC	CAWSPLAGTGGFGYTF
TRBJ2-2	TRBD1	NA	TRBV19	TGTGCCAGTAGTATGCCTTCGGGACAGGGGTATAACACCGGGGAGCTGTTTTTT	CASSMPSGQGYNTGELFF
TRBJ1-2	TRBD1	NA	TRBV5-4	TGTGCCAGCAGCTTGGAAGGGGGCCGTTGGAATGGCTACACCTTC	CASSLEGGRWNGYTF
TRBJ1-2	TRBD1	once	TRBV30	TGTGCCTGGATCTTGGAGCCAGGGGGGGGCTACACCTTC	CAWILEPGGGYTF
TRBJ1-1	TRBD1	many	TRBV4-1	TGCGCCAGCAGCTCGGGGACAGGGTCTGAAGCTTTCTTT	CASSSGTGSEAFF
TRBJ2-2	NA	NA	TRBV5-6	TGTGCCAGCAGGCCCACAGGCGACACCGGGGAGCTGTTTTTT	CASRPTGDTGELFF
TRBJ2-7	TRBD1	NA	TRBV5-1	TGCGCCAGCAGCTTGGGTGGCCGGGACAGATTCTACGAGCAGTACTTC	CASSLGGRDRFYEQYF
TRBJ2-1	NA	NA	TRBV25-1	TGTGCCAGCAGTGAGGGGGGGGCGCGAAGCAATGAGCAGTTCTTC	CASSEGGARSNEQFF
TRBJ1-2	NA	NA	TRBV30	TGTGCCTGGAGCGGGGGGCTTATAAACTATGGCTACACCTTC	CAWSGGLINYGYTF
TRBJ1-1	TRBD1	NA	TRBV19	TGTGCCAGTAGTACCGACAGGGACACTGAAGCTTTCTTT	CASSTDRDTEAFF
TRBJ1-5	NA	NA	TRBV7-9	TGTGCCAGCAGCTCCGGACGGGAAGGCGGGGCCCAGCATTTT	CASSSGREGGAQHF
TRBJ2-3	TRBD2	NA	TRBV27	TGTGCCAGCAGTACCCCAATCACTAGCGGGAGGGTCCCAGATACGCAGTATTTT	CASSTPITSGRVPDTQYF
TRBJ2-7	TRBD2	NA	TRBV30	TGTGCCTGGAGTATACCGGGAGGGAGCTCCTACGAGCAGTACTTC	CAWSIPGGSSYEQYF
TRBJ2-7	TRBD2	NA	TRBV7-2	TGTGCCAGCAGCTTAGAGGCTAGCGGGACCCGTTCGGACGAGCAGTACTTC	CASSLEASGTRSDEQYF
TRBJ2-7	TRBD1	NA	TRBV5-4	TGTGCCAGCAGCCCGACAGGGCCAGGGGGCGAGCAGTACTTC	CASSPTGPGGEQYF
TRBJ2-3	TRBD2	NA	TRBV7-9	TGTGCCAGCAGCCCCCGAGTTCGCGGGAGGACAGATACGCAGTATTTT	CASSPRVRGRTDTQYF
TRBJ2-7	TRBD2	NA	TRBV5-8	TGTGCCAGCAGCTTACCGGTAGCGGGAACCTACGAGCAGTACTTC	CASSLPVAGTYEQYF
TRBJ1-1	NA	NA	TRBV2	TGTGCCAGCAGCCTACGGTGGAACACTGAAGCTTTCTTT	CASSLRWNTEAFF
TRBJ1-1	NA	NA	TRBV2	TGTGCCAGCGGGGGAGGTAACACTGAAGCTTTCTTT	CASGGGNTEAFF
TRBJ2-5	NA	NA	TRBV5-6	TGTGCCAGCAGCTCTCTAGCGCAACAAGAGACCCAGTACTTC	CASSSLAQQETQYF
TRBJ2-7	TRBD2	once	TRBV13	TGTGCCAGCAGCTCCTCCAGCGGGAGGGCTAACATCTACTTC	CASSSSSGRANIYF
TRBJ1-1	TRBD1	NA	TRBV5-1	TGCGCCAGCAGCTTACAGGGGGGAGAGAACACTGAAGCTTTCTTT	CASSLQGGENTEAFF
TRBJ2-1	NA	few	TRBV30	TGTGCCTGGACTAGTCTCGATGAGCAGTTCTTC	CAWTSLDEQFF
TRBJ2-1	TRBD1	once	TRBV29-1	TGCAGCGTCGGACAGGGAACGAATGAGCAGTTCTTC	CSVGQGTNEQFF
TRBJ1-5	TRBD1	NA	TRBV29-1	TGCAGCGTGACCGGGACAGGGGGACAGCCCCAGCATTTT	CSVTGTGGQPQHF
TRBJ2-1	TRBD2	NA	TRBV12-5	TGTGCTAGTGGGGGACTAGACAATGAGCAGTTCTTC	CASGGLDNEQFF
TRBJ1-2	NA	NA	TRBV9	TGTGCCAGCAGCCCGCAGGGGCCCTATGGCTACACCTTC	CASSPQGPYGYTF
TRBJ2-7	TRBD1	NA	TRBV6-6	TGTGCCAGCAGTTCACCGGGACAGGCCTACGAGCAGTACTTC	CASSSPGQAYEQYF
TRBJ1-1	NA	NA	TRBV6-5	TGTGCCAGCAGTTTTCGGGGGGTCGCTGAAGCTTTCTTT	CASSFRGVAEAFF
TRBJ2-1	NA	NA	TRBV4-1	TGCGCCAGCAGCCAAGATCCAAGGGGGACCTACAATGAGCAGTTCTTC	CASSQDPRGTYNEQFF
TRBJ2-1	TRBD2	NA	TRBV18	TGTGCCAGCTCTCTCTCGGCGGGAGGGTTCAATGAGCAGTTCTTC	CASSLSAGGFNEQFF
TRBJ2-1	NA	NA	TRBV7-9	TGTGCCAGCAGCTACCGACCGTTCGGGGAGCAGTTCTTC	CASSYRPFGEQFF
TRBJ2-4	NA	NA	TRBV19	TGTGCCAGTAGTGCCCCGGTAGGCCCGCGGAGGGAGCTTCAGTACTTC	CASSAPVGPRRELQYF
TRBJ1-1	NA	few	TRBV5-6	TGTGCCAGCAGCCGAGAACAGGGTTCTGAAGCTTTCTTT	CASSREQGSEAFF
TRBJ2-1	TRBD2	NA	TRBV4-1	TGCGCCAGCAGCCAAGAAAAGCGGGAGAGTCACAATGAGCAGTTCTTC	CASSQEKRESHNEQFF
TRBJ2-1	NA	NA	TRBV30	TGTGCCCGGGTAAAAAGCTCCTACAATGAGCAGTTCTTC	CARVKSSYNEQFF
TRBJ2-7	TRBD1	NA	TRBV29-1	TGCAGCGTTGAGGGGACAGGGGGAGCAGCGGGGGTTTTGGAGCAGTACTTC	CSVEGTGGAAGVLEQYF
TRBJ2-5	TRBD2	NA	TRBV7-8	TGTGCCAGCAGCTTAAAAGCGGGAGGGCCGGGAGAGACCCAGTACTTC	CASSLKAGGPGETQYF
TRBJ1-4	NA	NA	TRBV27	TGTGCCAGCGGGACACAGGGACGAACTAATGAAAAACTGTTTTTT	CASGTQGRTNEKLFF
TRBJ2-1	TRBD1	NA	TRBV27	TGTGCCAGCAGTGGGACAGGGGTTAGCGGCCCGTCCTTCAATGAGCAGTTCTTC	CASSGTGVSGPSFNEQFF
TRBJ1-5	TRBD1	NA	TRBV10-2	TGCGCCGCCGGAGGGGACAGGGGGCATCAGCCCCAGCATTTT	CAAGGDRGHQPQHF
TRBJ1-5	TRBD1	NA	TRBV4-1	TGCGCCAGCAGCCAAGGGGGACAGGGGGACAATCAGCCCCAGCATTTT	CASSQGGQGDNQPQHF
TRBJ2-2	NA	NA	TRBV5-6	TGTGCCAGCAGCGCGGGACAGCTGAACACCGGGGAGCTGTTTTTT	CASSAGQLNTGELFF
TRBJ2-7	NA	NA	TRBV6-1	TGTGCCAGCAGTGATCCCCTAGTAGCCTACGAGCAGTACTTC	CASSDPLVAYEQYF
TRBJ2-5	NA	NA	TRBV30	TGTGCCTGGAGTGGCGGATTCCAAGAGACCCAGTACTTC	CAWSGGFQETQYF